The 15 T cell receptor beta chains presented below share a single source sample, sequenced in a study of blood T cells in healthy people across ages. A sample-barcoded 5' primer and a J-beta primer mix were used in a second PCR of about 7 to 11 cycles. From the 5' RACE reads, TCRdb called clonotypes with MiXCR, one entry per CDR3 protein. The sample includes 700,000 to 1,000,000 distinct CDR3 sequences, 40% to 50% of them seen just once. The sample consisted of blood. These receptors were taken from a man aged 55-75 years in good health.

The genes are TRBV20-1 and TRBJ1-2; tentative D call: TRBD1 (5 bases). The germline CDR1 and CDR2 sequences are DFQATT and SNEGSKA (reference sequence). The CDR3 totals 15 residues. Deletions cut 0 bases from V and 2 bases from J, with 13 bases between. This CDR3 is CSARDPAGANYGYTF. Written as DNA, the CDR3 is TGCAGTGCTAGAGATCCAGCCGGGGCGAACTATGGCTACACCTTC.

This rearrangement joins TRBV29-1 to TRBJ1-1, with D perhaps matching TRBD1 (5 bases). V lost 7 bases, J lost 2 bases, and 14 bases lay in between. The CDR3 extends over 13 amino acids. CDR1 and CDR2 (germline): SQVTM, ANQGSEA. The DNA of the CDR3 is TGCAGCGACACACAGGACATTAACACTGAAGCTTTCTTT. Protein product: CSDTQDINTEAFF.

About this clonotype: Sequence at one end of the junction differs from germline and may be a read error. This chain uses TRBV24-1 with TRBJ2-6, with a possible D match to TRBD1 (5 bases). Germline lookup yields CDR1 KGHDR and CDR2 SFDVKD. The CDR3 contains 16 residues. CDR3 sequence (DNA): TGTGCCACCAGTGATTCTGGACGGTCTGGGGCCGACGTCCTGACTTTC. Translated, it gives CATSDSGRSGADVLTF.

This chain joins TRBV7-9 and TRBJ2-3; no clear D. The germline V gene encodes CDR1 SEHNR and CDR2 FQNEAQ (reference sequence). CDR3 length: 13 amino acids. V lost 6 bases and J lost 4, with 11 bases in between. The CDR3 DNA reads as TGTGCCAGCAGTCCTTACTCGGCAGATACGCAGTATTTT. This translates into CASSPYSADTQYF.

This clonotype appeared a single time. The V and J genes are TRBV6-5 and TRBJ2-7, with a possible D match to TRBD1 (6 bases). V was shortened by 2 bases and J by 2 bases, with 16 bases between the two germline ends. CDR1 and CDR2 from the germline V gene are MNHEY and SVGAGI. The CDR3 totals 16 residues. The CDR3 spells CASSYGAGAFAYEQYF. The CDR3 DNA sequence: TGTGCCAGCAGTTACGGGGCAGGGGCGTTCGCCTACGAGCAGTACTTC.

The chain links TRBV6-1 to TRBJ1-5; no clear D gene. The CDR3 contains 12 residues. Between the trimmed V and J ends, which lost 4 bases and 6 bases, there was a span of 7 bases. The germline V gene has CDR1 MNHNS and CDR2 SASEGT. In DNA form, the CDR3 reads TGTGCCAGCAGTGGGTTGGCTCAGCCCCAGCATTTT. It encodes CASSGLAQPQHF.

The chain carries TRBV7-9 and TRBJ2-4; TRBD1 matches at 9 bases. The DNA end lines up better with TRBJ2-7; the J call may be wrong. CDR3 size: 15 residues. Germline V gives CDR1 SEHNR, CDR2 FQNEAQ (reference sequence). Written as DNA, the CDR3 is TGTGCCAGCAGCTTAGCGGGACAGGGTACCTACGAGCAGTACTTC. Its protein is CASSLAGQGTYEQYF.

In its sample, this clonotype was seen a few times. This chain uses TRBV6-5 with TRBJ2-3; 8 positions agree with TRBD1. CDR3 length equals 15 residues. CDR1 MNHEY and CDR2 SVGAGI come from the germline V gene. The V and J ends lost 4 bases and 3 bases, in that order; junction bases with no gene match: 6. CDR3 nucleotide sequence: TGTGCCAGCAGTTTCCGGAGACAGGGGACAGATACGCAGTATTTT. Its protein product is CASSFRRQGTDTQYF.

This clonotype was detected only once. V gene TRBV7-3 combines with J gene TRBJ2-5; D is perhaps TRBD1 (6 bases). Germline CDR1 and CDR2: SGHTA and FQGTGA. Deletions cut 5 bases from V and 2 bases from J, with 18 bases between. The CDR3 runs to 16 residues. As DNA, the CDR3 is TGTGCCAGCAGCCCCAAGGGCAGGGGATCTCAAGAGACCCAGTACTTC. This sequence encodes CASSPKGRGSQETQYF.

This clonotype was picked up many times. V gene TRBV10-3 combines with J gene TRBJ2-7; 9 bases map to TRBD1. J was trimmed by 0 bases and V by 8 bases; bases with no gene match: 5. CDR3 length equals 14 residues. Germline CDR1 is ENHRY and CDR2 is SYGVKD. CDR3 DNA sequence: TGTGCCATCGAGGACAGGGGACTCTCCTACGAGCAGTACTTC. Its translation is CAIEDRGLSYEQYF.

This chain links TRBV7-8 with TRBJ1-1; D is undetermined. The germline V gene has CDR1 SGHVS and CDR2 FQNEAQ. Trimming shortened V by 5 bases and J by 0 bases, and 16 bases separated the two germline ends. The CDR3 spans 16 residues. CDR3 nucleotide sequence: TGTGCCAGCAGCCCAAGCAGGCTGGGGATGAACACTGAAGCTTTCTTT. Amino acids: CASSPSRLGMNTEAFF.

This clonotype turned up a few times. J is TRBJ2-7 and V is TRBV30, with 7 nucleotides matching TRBD1. The ends lost 0 bases at V and 3 bases at J; junction bases unmatched: 2. The V gene's germline CDR1 is GTSNPN and CDR2 SVGIG (reference sequence). The CDR3 consists of 13 residues. In DNA, the CDR3 is TGTGCCTGGAGTGTACAGGGGATCTACGAGCAGTACTTC. Its protein is CAWSVQGIYEQYF.

The gene calls are TRBV5-1 and TRBJ2-7; D is unclear. V lost 1 base to trimming and J lost 7 bases, with 9 bases between them. This CDR3 is 12 amino acids long. CDR1 and CDR2 (germline): SGHRS, YFSETQ. The CDR3 loop is CASSLTRLEQYF. DNA of the CDR3: TGCGCCAGCAGCTTGACCCGGTTGGAGCAGTACTTC.

This clonotype occurred once. J is TRBJ2-3 and V is TRBV7-2; D unresolved. The CDR3 totals 15 residues. The V and J ends lost 0 bases and 11 bases respectively, with 18 bases between them. Germline CDR1 and CDR2: SGHTA and FQGNSA. The CDR3 reads CASSLAPPERIGQYF. The CDR3 DNA follows: TGTGCCAGCAGCTTAGCACCCCCTGAGAGGATAGGGCAGTATTTT.

This clonotype has more than one count but fewer than ten. The V gene is TRBV13, the J gene TRBJ2-3, with 7 bases that match TRBD2. Germline lookup yields CDR1 PRHDT and CDR2 FYEKMQ (reference sequence). The length of the CDR3 is 16 residues. The ends lost 6 bases at V and 2 bases at J; junction bases unmatched: 11. The CDR3 nucleotides read TGTGCCAGCAGACAGCTGCGGGGGTCTCCCACAGATACGCAGTATTTT. It codes for CASRQLRGSPTDTQYF.